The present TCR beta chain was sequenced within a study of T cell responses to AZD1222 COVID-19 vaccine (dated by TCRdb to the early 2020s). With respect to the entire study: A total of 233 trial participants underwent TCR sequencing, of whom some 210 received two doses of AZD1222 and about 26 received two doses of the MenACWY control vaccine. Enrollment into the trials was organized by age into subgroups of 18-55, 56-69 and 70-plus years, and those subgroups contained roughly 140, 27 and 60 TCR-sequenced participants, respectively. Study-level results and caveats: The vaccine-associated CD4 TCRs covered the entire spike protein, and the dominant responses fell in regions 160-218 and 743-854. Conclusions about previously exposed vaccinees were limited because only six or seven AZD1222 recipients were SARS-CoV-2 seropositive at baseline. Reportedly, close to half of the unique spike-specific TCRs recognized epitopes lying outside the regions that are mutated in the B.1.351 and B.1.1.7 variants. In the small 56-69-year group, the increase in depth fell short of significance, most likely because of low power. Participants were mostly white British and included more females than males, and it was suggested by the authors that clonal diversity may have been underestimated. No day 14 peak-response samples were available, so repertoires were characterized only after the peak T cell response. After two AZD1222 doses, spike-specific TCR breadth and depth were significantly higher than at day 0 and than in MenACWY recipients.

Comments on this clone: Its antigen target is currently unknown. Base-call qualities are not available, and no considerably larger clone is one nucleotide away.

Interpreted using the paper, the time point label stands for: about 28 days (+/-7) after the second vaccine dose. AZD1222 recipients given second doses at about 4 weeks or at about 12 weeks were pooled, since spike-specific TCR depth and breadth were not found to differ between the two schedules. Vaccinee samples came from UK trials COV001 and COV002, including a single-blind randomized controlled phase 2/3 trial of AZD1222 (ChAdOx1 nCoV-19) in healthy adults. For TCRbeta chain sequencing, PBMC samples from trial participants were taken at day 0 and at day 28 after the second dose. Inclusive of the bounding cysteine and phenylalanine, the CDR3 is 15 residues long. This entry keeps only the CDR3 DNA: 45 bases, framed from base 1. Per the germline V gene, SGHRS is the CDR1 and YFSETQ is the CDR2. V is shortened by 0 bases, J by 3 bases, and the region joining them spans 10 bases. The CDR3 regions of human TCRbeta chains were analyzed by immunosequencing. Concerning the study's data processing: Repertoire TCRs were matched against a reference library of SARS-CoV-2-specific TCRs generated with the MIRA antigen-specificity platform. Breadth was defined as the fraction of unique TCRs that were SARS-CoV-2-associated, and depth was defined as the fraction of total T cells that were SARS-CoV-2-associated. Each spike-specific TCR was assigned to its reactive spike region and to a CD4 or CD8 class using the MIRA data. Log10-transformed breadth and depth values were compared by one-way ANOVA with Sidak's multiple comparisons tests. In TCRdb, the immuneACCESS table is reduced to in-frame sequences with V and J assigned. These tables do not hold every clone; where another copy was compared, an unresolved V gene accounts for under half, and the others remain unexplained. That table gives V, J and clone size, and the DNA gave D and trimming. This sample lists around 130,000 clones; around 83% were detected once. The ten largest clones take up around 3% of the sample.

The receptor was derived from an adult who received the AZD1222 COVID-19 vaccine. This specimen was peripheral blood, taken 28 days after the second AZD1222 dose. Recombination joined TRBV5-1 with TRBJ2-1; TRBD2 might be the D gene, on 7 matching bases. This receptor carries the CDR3 CASSLDGGLYNEQFF. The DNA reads TGCGCCAGCAGCTTGGACGGGGGGCTCTACAATGAGCAGTTCTTC.